Following are 24 T cell receptor beta chains from one sample sequenced in a study of shared T cell receptors in the human thymus. TCRdb's copy holds only in-frame clones and misses some; the assay was immunoSEQ multiplex PCR. Of hundreds of thousands of clones listed, approximately 87% were seen once; the top ten hold approximately 0.01%. The same specimen was also included in a second study, on human thymus T cells.

The specimen was thymocytes. These receptors were obtained from a boy younger than two with a congenital heart defect.

V usage is TRBV10-3 and J usage is TRBJ2-1, with D maybe TRBD1 (6 bases). V lost 2 bases and J lost 0, with 14 bases in between. The CDR3 contains 17 residues. Germline V gene lookup returns CDR1 ENHRY and CDR2 SYGVKD. The CDR3 DNA reads TGTGCCATCAGTGAGAAGGGGGAAAGAGACTCCTACAATGAGCAGTTCTTC. Protein: CAISEKGERDSYNEQFF.

This clone has a handful of counts. The CDR3 DNA is TGCGCCAGCAGTCCTAGGGGAAATGAAAAACTGTTTTTT. Its protein is CASSPRGNEKLFF. V and J are TRBV5-1 and TRBJ1-4; D perhaps matches TRBD1 (5 bases). Trimming stripped 5 bases from V and 5 bases from J, with 10 bases between. Per germline, CDR1 SGHRS and CDR2 YFSETQ. The CDR3 is 13 amino acids.

V and J are TRBV28 and TRBJ2-5, with D possibly matching TRBD1 (6 bases). V was cut by 7 bases and J by 3 bases, with 21 bases left in between. The CDR3 is 16 residues long. Per germline, CDR1 MDHEN and CDR2 SYDVKM. In DNA, the CDR3 is TGTGCCAGCACCTTGGGCCCGGGACACACAAAAGAGACCCAGTACTTC. Amino acid sequence: CASTLGPGHTKETQYF.

The rearrangement links TRBV7-2 to TRBJ2-2; 7 bases match TRBD2. The length of the CDR3 is 16 residues. Trimming took 4 bases from V and 4 from J; bases not matched to a gene: 9. The germline V gene encodes CDR1 SGHTA and CDR2 FQGNSA. The CDR3 region is CASSCVLAESTGELFF. CDR3 bases: TGTGCCAGCAGCTGCGTTCTAGCGGAGAGCACCGGGGAGCTGTTTTTT.

The CDR3, as DNA: TGTGCCAGCACCCCCCGGGGTTACTACGAGCAGTACTTC. Amino acids: CASTPRGYYEQYF. The chain is built from TRBV11-1 and TRBJ2-7; a weak D match, TRBD2 (5 bases). Germline CDR1 is SGHAT and CDR2 is FQDESV (reference sequence). This CDR3 has 13 amino acids. Trimming pared 7 bases from V and 3 bases from J, leaving 13 bases between. Together with reference TRBV11-1 and TRBJ2-7, the CDR3 gives the full variable domain: EAEVAQSPRYKITEKSQAVAFWCDPISGHATLYWYRQILGQGPELLVQFQDESVVDDSQLPKDRFSAERLKGVDSTLKIQPAELGDSAMYLCASTPRGYYEQYFGPGTRLTVT.

The gene calls are TRBV4-1 and TRBJ1-3; 7 bases agree with TRBD1. CDR3 length: 16 residues. With 0 bases clipped from V and 4 bases from J, the junction kept 6 bases outside the gene matches. CDR1 MGHRA and CDR2 YSYEKL come from the germline V gene. CDR3 protein: CASSQDGRGEGNTIYF. The CDR3 DNA follows: TGCGCCAGCAGCCAAGATGGCAGGGGGGAAGGAAACACCATATATTTT.

The chain is built from TRBV4-1 and TRBJ1-2; D unresolved. The CDR3 covers 19 residues. The germline CDR1 and CDR2 sequences are MGHRA and YSYEKL. The V and J ends lost 0 bases and 0 bases respectively, with 20 bases between them. The CDR3 region is CASSQDLLGGKGSNYGYTF. DNA for the CDR3: TGCGCCAGCAGCCAAGATTTGCTTGGCGGGAAGGGCTCTAACTATGGCTACACCTTC.

For the CDR3, the DNA is TGTGCCAGTATCCCCGTGGGGGGCCGCGGGGGTGGGGGCGGGAACACTGAAGCTTTCTTT. This gives the protein CASIPVGGRGGGGGNTEAFF. The rearrangement links TRBV19 to TRBJ1-1, with a possible D match to TRBD1 (6 bases). Germline lookup yields CDR1 LNHDA and CDR2 SQIVND (reference sequence). The CDR3 runs to 20 residues. V lost 7 bases, J lost 1 base, and 31 bases lay in between.

In this sample, this clone turned up once. The chain combines TRBV10-3 with TRBJ1-4; D remains unclear. CDR3 length: 14 amino acids. The germline V and J ends were trimmed by 3 bases and 5 bases, with 10 bases remaining between them. CDR1 ENHRY and CDR2 SYGVKD come from the germline V gene. The CDR3 here is CAISDSRENEKLFF. As DNA, the CDR3 is TGTGCCATCAGTGACTCCCGGGAGAATGAAAAACTGTTTTTT.

A note on this clone: Other DNA sequences in this specimen translate into the identical CDR3. The rearrangement joins TRBV28 to TRBJ2-7; D not resolved. Deletions cut 3 bases from V and 1 base from J, with 4 bases between. The CDR3 totals 12 residues. Germline-derived CDR1 and CDR2 are MDHEN and SYDVKM. The CDR3 nucleotides are TGTGCCAGCAGTTTTCGTTCCTACGAGCAGTACTTC. Translation: CASSFRSYEQYF.

The rearrangement links TRBV5-6 to TRBJ2-1, with TRBD2 matching 14 bases. J lost 0 bases, V lost 3 bases, and 2 bases had no gene match. Per the germline V gene, CDR1 is SGHDT and CDR2 is YYEEEE. The CDR3 spans 17 residues. CDR3 bases: TGTGCCAGCAGCTGCGGGACTAGCGGGAGCTCCTACAATGAGCAGTTCTTC. Amino acid sequence: CASSCGTSGSSYNEQFF.

CDR3 region: CASSLRSRGTGPYNEQFF. CDR3 coding DNA: TGTGCCAGCAGCTTAAGGAGTCGTGGGACAGGTCCTTACAATGAGCAGTTCTTC. The chain joins TRBV7-3 to TRBJ2-1; TRBD1 agrees at 8 bases. Unmatched junction bases numbered 12, after V lost 1 base and J lost 4 bases. The germline CDR1 and CDR2 sequences are SGHTA and FQGTGA. CDR3 length: 18 amino acids.

The V call is TRBV14, the J call TRBJ2-7, with D possibly being TRBD2 (6 bases). With 3 bases removed from V and 0 bases from J, the gap between germline ends came to 9 bases. The CDR3 runs to 14 residues. Germline CDR1 reads SGHDN; CDR2 reads FVKESK. CDR3 sequence: CASSHRTNSYEQYF. DNA for the CDR3: TGTGCCAGCAGCCATCGGACTAACTCCTACGAGCAGTACTTC.

J is TRBJ2-2 and V is TRBV19; 9 bases align to TRBD1. Germline CDR1 reads LNHDA; CDR2 reads SQIVND (reference sequence). The J segment lost 6 bases and the V segment lost 7 bases, leaving 6 bases of the junction unmatched. This CDR3 comprises 14 residues. CDR3: CASTQQGASGELFF. In DNA form, the CDR3 reads TGTGCCAGTACGCAACAGGGGGCCTCCGGGGAGCTGTTTTTT. The full variable domain, rest sourced from reference TRBV19 and TRBJ2-2, is DGGITQSPKYLFRKEGQNVTLSCEQNLNHDAMYWYRQDPGQGLRLIYYSQIVNDFQKGDIAEGYSVSREKKESFPLTVTSAQKNPTAFYLCASTQQGASGELFFGEGSRLTVL.

The chain joins TRBV7-7 to TRBJ2-1, with D unresolved. Germline V gene data show CDR1 as SSHAT and CDR2 as FNYEAQ (reference sequence). Trimming left V 4 bases short and J 6 bases short, with 7 bases between. This CDR3 contains 12 residues. Here the CDR3 DNA reads TGTGCCAGCAGCTCCAGTGCCAATGAGCAGTTCTTC. This sequence encodes CASSSSANEQFF.

The chain combines TRBV10-1 with TRBJ2-5; 8 bases align to TRBD2. The CDR3 loop spans 16 amino acids. Germline V CDR1 and CDR2: WNHNN, SYGVQD (reference sequence). J was trimmed by 7 bases and V by 2 bases; bases with no gene match: 12. CDR3 sequence (DNA): TGCGCCAGCAGTGAGCGGAGCGGGAGAGGGGGGGGGACCCAGTACTTC. Protein: CASSERSGRGGGTQYF.

The gene calls are TRBV5-1 and TRBJ1-5, with 7 bases identical to TRBD1. The germline V gene has CDR1 SGHRS and CDR2 YFSETQ. With V trimmed by 0 bases and J by 3 bases, 12 bases remained unmatched. This CDR3 spans 18 amino acids. This CDR3 reads CASSLAPRDSFTNQPQHF. CDR3 nucleotide sequence: TGCGCCAGCAGCTTGGCCCCACGGGACAGCTTCACCAATCAGCCCCAGCATTTT. Using reference TRBV5-1 and TRBJ1-5 for the parts outside the CDR3, the full variable domain is KAGVTQTPRYLIKTRGQQVTLSCSPISGHRSVSWYQQTPGQGLQFLFEYFSETQRNKGNFPGRFSGRQFSNSRSEMNVSTLELGDSALYLCASSLAPRDSFTNQPQHFGDGTRLSIL.

The chain links TRBV7-2 to TRBJ2-4; 9 bases are a match to TRBD2. V lost 3 bases to trimming and J lost 4 bases; unmatched junction nucleotides: 4. CDR1 is SGHTA and CDR2 is FQGNSA in the germline V gene. The CDR3 loop spans 15 amino acids. CDR3 region: CASSLAGGLKNIQYF. DNA for the CDR3: TGTGCCAGCAGCTTGGCGGGAGGGCTAAAAAACATTCAGTACTTC.

The chain joins TRBV28 to TRBJ2-7, with D tentatively TRBD1 (6 bases). The germline CDR1 and CDR2 sequences are MDHEN and SYDVKM. V was pared by 4 bases and J by 3 bases, with 22 bases between. The CDR3 runs 17 residues. The CDR3 DNA sequence: TGTGCCAGCAGTTCCCAACCCAAAGACAGGTGGGGCTACGAGCAGTACTTC. This gives the protein CASSSQPKDRWGYEQYF.

This clone appeared once. V and J are TRBV12-5 and TRBJ2-1; D is perhaps TRBD2 (7 bases). V lost 6 bases, J lost 4 bases, and 13 bases lay in between. The CDR3 has 14 residues. Germline CDR1 reads LGHNT; CDR2 reads FRNRAP. The CDR3 loop is CASGGGGGYNEQFF. The CDR3 nucleotides read TGTGCTAGTGGGGGAGGGGGGGGGTACAATGAGCAGTTCTTC. The full variable domain, with the rest looked up from reference TRBV12-5 and TRBJ2-1, is DARVTQTPRHKVTEMGQEVTMRCQPILGHNTVFWYRQTMMQGLELLAYFRNRAPLDDSGMPKDRFSAEMPDATLATLKIQPSEPRDSAVYFCASGGGGGYNEQFFGPGTRLTVL.

The DNA of the CDR3 is TGTGCCAGCAGCTTTCGAGGTCGACTACTCGGGCAAAACACCATATATTTT. This codes for CASSFRGRLLGQNTIYF. This chain connects TRBV5-6 to TRBJ1-3; D ambiguous. The V end lost 2 bases, the J end lost 6 bases, and 21 bases lay between the germline ends. The CDR3 is 17 residues long. CDR1 and CDR2 from the germline V gene are SGHDT and YYEEEE.

The genes are TRBV7-2 and TRBJ2-7; 8 bases align to TRBD2. The CDR3 covers 16 residues. Germline loops: CDR1 SGHTA, CDR2 FQGNSA. The V segment lost 0 bases and the J segment 5 bases; nucleotides outside the gene matches: 9. The CDR3 sequence: CASSLAGGAGGHEQYF. The CDR3 DNA reads as TGTGCCAGCAGCTTAGCAGGAGGGGCGGGAGGCCACGAGCAGTACTTC. Full variable domain (outside the CDR3, taken from reference TRBV7-2 and TRBJ2-7): GAGVSQSPSNKVTEKGKDVELRCDPISGHTALYWYRQSLGQGLEFLIYFQGNSAPDKSGLPSDRFSAERTGGSVSTLTIQRTQQEDSAVYLCASSLAGGAGGHEQYFGPGTRLTVT.

The chain joins TRBV10-3 to TRBJ1-1, with 11 bases lining up with TRBD1. The ends lost 5 bases at V and 1 base at J; junction bases unmatched: 12. Germline V CDR1 and CDR2: ENHRY, SYGVKD. The CDR3 totals 18 residues. In nucleotides, the CDR3 is TGTGCCATCAGTTCCGGGACAGGGGGGCCTAAGCCGAACACTGAAGCTTTCTTT. It is translated as CAISSGTGGPKPNTEAFF.

This clone was seen more than once but under ten times. The chain couples TRBV15 to TRBJ2-7; TRBD1 matches at 8 bases. CDR1 is LNHNV, CDR2 YYDKDF, per germline (reference sequence). J gave up 6 bases and V 5 bases, and 3 bases lay outside the gene matches. The length of the CDR3 is 12 residues. CDR3 sequence reads: CATSPTGGEQYF. DNA for the CDR3: TGTGCCACCAGCCCAACAGGGGGCGAGCAGTACTTC.